Described below is a single T cell receptor beta chain sequence and its context. Assay used: immunoSEQ multiplex PCR; TCRdb lists only in-frame clones, some missing. Altogether around 1,800 clones are present, 93% being singletons, with the ten largest covering 2.5% to 3.5%. As to time point: recipient sample about 28 days before transplant, after cytoreduction. Deletions cut 3 bases from V and 1 base from J, with 12 bases between. The germline CDR1 and CDR2 sequences are SGHNT and YYREEE (reference sequence). This CDR3 is built from 15 residues. The sample originates from a study of T cell clonotyping in hematopoietic cell transplantation. Study summary: Cytoreduction preceded collection of pretransplant recipient samples.

J is TRBJ2-3 and V is TRBV5-4; maybe TRBD2 (6 bases). This receptor was identified in a woman aged 50 to 60 with acute myeloid leukemia. Some clones in this sample may be carry-over from other donors' samples. The material sequenced was peripheral blood mononuclear cells, taken before stem cell transplant. Written as DNA, the CDR3 is TGTGCCAGCAGCTCGCCGGGACTCGGCACAGATACGCAGTATTTT. This codes for CASSSPGLGTDTQYF.